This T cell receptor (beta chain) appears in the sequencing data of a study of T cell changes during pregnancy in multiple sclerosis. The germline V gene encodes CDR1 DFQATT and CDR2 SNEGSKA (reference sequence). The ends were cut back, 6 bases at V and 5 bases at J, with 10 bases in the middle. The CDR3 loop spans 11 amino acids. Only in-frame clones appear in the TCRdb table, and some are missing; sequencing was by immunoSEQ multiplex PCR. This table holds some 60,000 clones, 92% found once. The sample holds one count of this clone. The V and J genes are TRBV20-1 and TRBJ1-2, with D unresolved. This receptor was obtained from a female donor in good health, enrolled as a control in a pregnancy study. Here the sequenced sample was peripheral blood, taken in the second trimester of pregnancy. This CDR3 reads CSARTEYGYTF. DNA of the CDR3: TGCAGTGCAAGAACTGAGTATGGCTACACCTTC.